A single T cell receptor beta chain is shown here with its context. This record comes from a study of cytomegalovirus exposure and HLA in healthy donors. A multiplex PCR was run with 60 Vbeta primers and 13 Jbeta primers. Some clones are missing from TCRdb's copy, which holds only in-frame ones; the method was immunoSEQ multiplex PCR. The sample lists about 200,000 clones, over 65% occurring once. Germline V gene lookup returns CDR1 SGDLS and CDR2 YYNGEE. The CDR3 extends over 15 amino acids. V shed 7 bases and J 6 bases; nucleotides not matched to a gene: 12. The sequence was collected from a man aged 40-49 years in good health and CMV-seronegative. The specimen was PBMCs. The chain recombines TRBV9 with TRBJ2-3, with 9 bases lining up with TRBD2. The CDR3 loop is CASGPGSGSRDTQYF. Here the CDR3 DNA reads TGTGCCAGCGGCCCAGGTAGCGGGAGTCGGGATACGCAGTATTTT.